This paragraph covers one T cell receptor (beta chain) sequence. This specimen belongs to a study of T cell changes during pregnancy in multiple sclerosis. Data came from immunoSEQ multiplex PCR; TCRdb stores just in-frame clones and leaves some out. The data show about 35,000 clones, with roughly 87% seen just once and 0.7% to 0.8% held by the top ten. With 6 bases clipped from V and 2 bases from J, the junction kept 5 bases outside the gene matches. In germline, CDR1 is MDHEN, CDR2 SYDVKM. The CDR3 covers 14 residues. The rearrangement joins TRBV28 to TRBJ2-7; 9 bases fit TRBD2. This sequence was found in a female donor in good health, enrolled as a control in a pregnancy study. Sequenced material: CD4+ T cells from peripheral blood mononuclear cells, taken after pregnancy. The CDR3 sequence: CASRSSGKAYEQYF. The CDR3 DNA follows: TGTGCCAGCAGATCTAGCGGGAAAGCCTACGAGCAGTACTTC.